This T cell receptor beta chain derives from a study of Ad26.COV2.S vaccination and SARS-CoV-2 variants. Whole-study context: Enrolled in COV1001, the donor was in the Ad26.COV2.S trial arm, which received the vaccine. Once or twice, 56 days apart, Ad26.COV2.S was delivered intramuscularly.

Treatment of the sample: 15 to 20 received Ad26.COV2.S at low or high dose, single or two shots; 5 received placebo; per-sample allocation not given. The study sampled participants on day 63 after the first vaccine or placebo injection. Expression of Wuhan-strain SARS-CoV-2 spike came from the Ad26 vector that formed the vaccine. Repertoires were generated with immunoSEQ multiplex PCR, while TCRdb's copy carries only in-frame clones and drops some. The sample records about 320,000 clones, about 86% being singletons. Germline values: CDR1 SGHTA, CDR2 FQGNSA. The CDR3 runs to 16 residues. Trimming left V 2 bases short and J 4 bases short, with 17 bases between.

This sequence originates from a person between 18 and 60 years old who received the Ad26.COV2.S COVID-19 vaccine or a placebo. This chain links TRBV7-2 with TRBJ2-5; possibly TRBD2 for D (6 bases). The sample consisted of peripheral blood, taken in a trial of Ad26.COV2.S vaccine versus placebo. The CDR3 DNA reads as TGTGCCAGCAGCTTAAATTCGAGGCGGGGTGGAGAGACCCAGTACTTC. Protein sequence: CASSLNSRRGGETQYF. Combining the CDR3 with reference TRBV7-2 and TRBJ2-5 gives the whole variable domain GAGVSQSPSNKVTEKGKDVELRCDPISGHTALYWYRQSLGQGLEFLIYFQGNSAPDKSGLPSDRFSAERTGGSVSTLTIQRTQQEDSAVYLCASSLNSRRGGETQYFGPGTRLLVL.